What follows are 24 T cell receptor beta chains derived from one specimen sequenced in a study of blood T cell repertoires in COVID-19. Repertoires were generated with immunoSEQ multiplex PCR, while TCRdb's copy carries only in-frame clones and drops some. The sample contains around 700,000 clones, about nine tenths of which appear only once. Input material: peripheral blood. All receptors come from a woman aged 18-29 years with acute or convalescent COVID-19.

This clone is a singleton in its sample. The chain combines TRBV15 with TRBJ2-7; 7 nucleotides align to TRBD1. With 2 bases clipped from V and 3 bases from J, the junction kept 10 bases outside the gene matches. The CDR3 consists of 16 residues. Germline V gene data show CDR1 as LNHNV and CDR2 as YYDKDF (reference sequence). The CDR3 sequence: CATSRNLGQPNYEQYF. Written as DNA, the CDR3 is TGTGCCACCAGCAGAAACCTGGGACAGCCAAACTACGAGCAGTACTTC.

This rearrangement joins TRBV28 to TRBJ2-7; TRBD2 matches 7 bases. The germline CDR1 and CDR2 sequences are MDHEN and SYDVKM. The CDR3 runs to 12 residues. Unmatched junction bases numbered 4, after V lost 6 bases and J lost 5 bases. CDR3 protein: CASRRGINEQYF. In nucleotides, the CDR3 is TGTGCCAGCAGGCGGGGGATTAACGAGCAGTACTTC.

The V gene is TRBV20-1, the J gene TRBJ1-2; D is perhaps TRBD1 (5 bases). V dropped 6 bases and J dropped 8 bases, with 13 bases sitting between them. The CDR3 length is 11 residues. The germline CDR1 and CDR2 sequences are DFQATT and SNEGSKA (reference sequence). The CDR3 DNA follows: TGCAGTGCCCCGGCGGGGGGGGGCTACACCTTC. Its translation is CSAPAGGGYTF.

The chain couples TRBV6-1 to TRBJ2-5; 7 nucleotides line up with TRBD1. V lost 2 bases, J lost 7 bases, and 10 bases stayed unmatched. Germline CDR1 MNHNS, CDR2 SASEGT. The CDR3 covers 15 residues. The CDR3 sequence: CASSEWRGGPGTQYF. The CDR3 region has the DNA TGTGCCAGCAGTGAATGGCGAGGGGGCCCTGGGACCCAGTACTTC.

The V call is TRBV4-1, the J call TRBJ1-1; D might be TRBD1 (5 bases). CDR1 is MGHRA, CDR2 YSYEKL, per germline. V was trimmed by 6 bases and J by 6 bases, leaving 14 bases between them. The CDR3 totals 13 residues. CDR3 DNA sequence: TGCGCCAGCAGTCTTACAGGTAGCCCTGAAGCTTTCTTT. Amino acid sequence: CASSLTGSPEAFF.

J is TRBJ2-7 and V is TRBV19, with 7 bases aligning to TRBD1. Germline loops: CDR1 LNHDA, CDR2 SQIVND (reference sequence). The ends lost 5 bases at V and 0 bases at J; junction bases unmatched: 7. This CDR3 region has 15 residues. CDR3 bases: TGTGCCAGTAGTCCGACCGGGACAGTCTCCTACGAGCAGTACTTC. Its protein product is CASSPTGTVSYEQYF.

V gene TRBV4-1 combines with J gene TRBJ1-4; no definite D call. Germline V gene sequence: CDR1 MGHRA, CDR2 YSYEKL. V shed 1 base and J shed 4 bases, with 13 bases lying between them. The CDR3 contains 16 residues. Here the CDR3 reads CASSQVRVPVNEKLFF. CDR3 bases: TGCGCCAGCAGCCAAGTCCGGGTCCCTGTTAATGAAAAACTGTTTTTT.

The chain has TRBV9 and TRBJ1-2; D possibly corresponds to TRBD1 (5 bases). Trimming removed 0 bases at V and 8 bases at J, with 14 bases between. The CDR3 has 14 residues. Germline V CDR1 and CDR2: SGDLS, YYNGEE. Here the CDR3 reads CASSVATGLDGYTF. CDR3 nucleotides: TGTGCCAGCAGCGTAGCTACAGGTCTGGACGGCTACACCTTC.

The genes are TRBV4-1 and TRBJ2-5; 7 bases map to TRBD1. Trimming removed 2 bases from V and 5 bases from J; junction bases left unmatched: 5. This CDR3 comprises 14 residues. The germline CDR1 and CDR2 sequences are MGHRA and YSYEKL. The CDR3 coding sequence is TGCGCCAGCAGCCAACAGGACAGGATGGAGACCCAGTACTTC. Translated: CASSQQDRMETQYF.

The J gene is TRBJ2-2, the V gene TRBV5-5; possible D gene TRBD1, 7 bases. V was shortened by 2 bases and J by 6 bases, with 14 bases between the two germline ends. The germline V gene has CDR1 SGHKS and CDR2 YYEKEE (reference sequence). The CDR3 sequence is 15 residues long. Written as DNA, the CDR3 is TGTGCCAGCAGCTTTGGAGGGGGCAACGCCGGGGAGCTGTTTTTT. This gives the protein CASSFGGGNAGELFF.

V gene TRBV3-1 (or the pseudogene TRBV3-2) combines with J gene TRBJ2-1; D perhaps matches TRBD1 (5 bases). The CDR3 spans 18 residues. The V gene lost 3 bases and the J gene lost 0 bases, with 18 bases spanning the gap. The germline CDR1 and CDR2 sequences are LGHDT and YNNKEL (reference sequence). CDR3 coding DNA: TGTGCCAGCAGCCAGAGACACACAGGTGTGAGCTCCTACAATGAGCAGTTCTTC. Residues: CASSQRHTGVSSYNEQFF.

CDR3 residues: CASSLRGGYPEAFF. CDR3 in DNA: TGCGCCAGCAGCTTGAGGGGGGGTTACCCTGAAGCTTTCTTT. J is TRBJ1-1 and V is TRBV5-1, with D perhaps TRBD1 (6 bases). The CDR3 is 14 amino acids. Trimming cost V 1 base and J 6 bases, with 13 bases left between them. Germline CDR1 and CDR2: SGHRS and YFSETQ.

This chain links TRBV5-1 with TRBJ1-1, with D possibly matching TRBD1 (5 bases). The germline V gene encodes CDR1 SGHRS and CDR2 YFSETQ. The CDR3 is 13 amino acids. Trimming removed 1 base from V and 6 bases from J, with 10 bases in between. CDR3: CASSLKGSAEAFF. The DNA of the CDR3 is TGCGCCAGCAGCTTGAAGGGGTCGGCTGAAGCTTTCTTT.

V usage is TRBV5-1 and J usage is TRBJ2-2, with 9 positions matching TRBD1. Germline loops: CDR1 SGHRS, CDR2 YFSETQ. V lost 2 bases, J lost 4 bases, and 6 bases stayed unmatched. The CDR3 extends over 16 amino acids. CDR3 protein: CASSLQGATTTGELFF. In DNA form, the CDR3 reads TGCGCCAGCAGCTTACAGGGGGCAACGACCACCGGGGAGCTGTTTTTT.

The rearrangement uses TRBV7-9 and TRBJ1-2; the D is unclear. Germline assignment: CDR1 SEHNR and CDR2 FQNEAQ (reference sequence). Trimming left V 0 bases short and J 3 bases short, with 8 bases between. There are 14 residues in the CDR3. Written as DNA, the CDR3 is TGTGCCAGCAGCTTAGCGGTGGCAGACTATGGCTACACCTTC. As protein: CASSLAVADYGYTF. Full variable domain (missing parts from reference TRBV7-9 and TRBJ1-2): DTGVSQNPRHKITKRGQNVTFRCDPISEHNRLYWYRQTLGQGPEFLTYFQNEAQLEKSRLLSDRFSAERPKGSFSTLEIQRTEQGDSAMYLCASSLAVADYGYTFGSGTRLTVV.

The chain recombines TRBV14 with TRBJ1-4; D is perhaps TRBD1 (5 bases). CDR3 length equals 18 residues. Trimming shortened V by 0 bases and J by 5 bases, and 19 bases separated the two germline ends. Germline CDR1 is SGHDN and CDR2 is FVKESK. The CDR3 region has the DNA TGTGCCAGCAGCCAAGATCCGACAGTCTTTAGTCCGAATGAAAAACTGTTTTTT. Its translation: CASSQDPTVFSPNEKLFF.

This sequence joins TRBV7-9 and TRBJ1-1, with unresolved D. This CDR3 region has 13 residues. CDR1 and CDR2 from the germline V gene are SEHNR and FQNEAQ (reference sequence). Trimming shortened V by 5 bases and J by 3 bases, and 10 bases separated the two germline ends. The CDR3 sequence is CASSPNLDTEAFF. CDR3 in DNA: TGTGCCAGCAGCCCGAACTTGGACACTGAAGCTTTCTTT.

The V and J genes are TRBV7-9 and TRBJ2-5, with D possibly matching TRBD2 (5 bases). The V and J ends lost 6 bases and 0 bases respectively, with 8 bases between them. CDR1 is SEHNR, CDR2 FQNEAQ, per germline (reference sequence). The CDR3 has 13 amino acids. In DNA form, the CDR3 reads TGTGCCAGCAGGTGGGAGTACCAAGAGACCCAGTACTTC. Encoded protein: CASRWEYQETQYF.

The chain employs TRBV3-1 (or the pseudogene TRBV3-2) and TRBJ2-5; 8 positions agree with TRBD2. CDR1 and CDR2 (germline): LGHDT, YNNKEL (reference sequence). The V gene end was trimmed by 3 bases and the J gene end by 13 bases; junction bases not matched to a gene: 10. The CDR3 is 13 residues long. CDR3 sequence: CASSQLGSGVRYF. CDR3 coding DNA: TGTGCCAGCAGCCAGCTGGGTAGCGGGGTGCGGTACTTC.

This clone was recorded only once. V and J are TRBV7-2 and TRBJ2-7; maybe TRBD1 (5 bases). Germline assignment: CDR1 SGHTA and CDR2 FQGNSA. Trimming shortened V by 5 bases and J by 0 bases, and 8 bases separated the two germline ends. This CDR3 is built from 13 residues. CDR3: CASSRTNSYEQYF. As DNA, the CDR3 is TGTGCCAGCAGCCGGACAAACTCCTACGAGCAGTACTTC.

The chain joins TRBV6-5 to TRBJ1-4; D is possibly TRBD1 (5 bases). The CDR3 contains 13 residues. V was clipped by 9 bases and J by 7 bases, with 15 bases between them. Looked up from germline, CDR1 is MNHEY and CDR2 is SVGAGI. The CDR3 region is CASRTGVSEKLFF. CDR3 bases: TGTGCCAGTCGTACAGGTGTGAGTGAAAAACTGTTTTTT.

V usage is TRBV9 and J usage is TRBJ2-5; a weak D match, TRBD1 (5 bases). V lost 0 bases, J lost 5 bases, and 8 bases lay in between. Germline CDR1 reads SGDLS; CDR2 reads YYNGEE. This CDR3 has 13 amino acids. The CDR3 region is CASSVASGETQYF. In nucleotides, the CDR3 is TGTGCCAGCAGCGTAGCCTCAGGGGAGACCCAGTACTTC. The complete variable domain, with remaining parts taken from reference TRBV9 and TRBJ2-5, reads DSGVTQTPKHLITATGQRVTLRCSPRSGDLSVYWYQQSLDQGLQFLIQYYNGEERAKGNILERFSAQQFPDLHSELNLSSLELGDSALYFCASSVASGETQYFGPGTRLLVL.

The chain carries TRBV19 and TRBJ1-2, with TRBD1 as a possible D gene (5 bases). Trimming shortened V by 6 bases and J by 4 bases, and 21 bases separated the two germline ends. This CDR3 has 16 residues. Germline V gives CDR1 LNHDA, CDR2 SQIVND (reference sequence). CDR3 region: CASRILIEGGAYGYTF. The CDR3 region has the DNA TGTGCCAGTAGGATCCTAATCGAGGGAGGGGCCTATGGCTACACCTTC.

This clone showed up just once. This chain uses TRBV3-1 (or the pseudogene TRBV3-2) with TRBJ1-6; D is ambiguous. The CDR3 covers 15 residues. With 4 bases removed from V and 7 bases from J, the gap between germline ends came to 14 bases. Germline values: CDR1 LGHDT, CDR2 YNNKEL (reference sequence). As DNA, the CDR3 is TGTGCCAGCAGCCCAAGCGGGCAGAAAAATTCACCCCTCCACTTT. Translating gives CASSPSGQKNSPLHF.